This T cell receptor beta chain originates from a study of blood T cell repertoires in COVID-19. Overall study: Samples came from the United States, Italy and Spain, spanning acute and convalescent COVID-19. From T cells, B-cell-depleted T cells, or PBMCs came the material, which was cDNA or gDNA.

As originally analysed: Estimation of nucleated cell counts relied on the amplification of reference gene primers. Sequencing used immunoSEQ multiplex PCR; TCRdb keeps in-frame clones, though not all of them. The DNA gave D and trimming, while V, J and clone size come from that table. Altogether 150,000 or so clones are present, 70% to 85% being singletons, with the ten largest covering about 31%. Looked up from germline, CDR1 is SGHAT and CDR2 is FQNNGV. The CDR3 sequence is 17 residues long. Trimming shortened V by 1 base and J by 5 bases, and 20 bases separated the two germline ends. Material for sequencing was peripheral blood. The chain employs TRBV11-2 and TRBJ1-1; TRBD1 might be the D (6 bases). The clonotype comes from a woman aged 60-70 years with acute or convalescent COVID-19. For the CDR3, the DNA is TGTGCCAGCAGCTTAGCCGGCCCAGGGGCGGGTGGAACTGAAGCTTTCTTT. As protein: CASSLAGPGAGGTEAFF.